This T cell receptor (beta chain) was retrieved from a study of blood T cell repertoires in COVID-19. Study-level information: The cDNA or gDNA used as material had been derived from T cells, B-cell-depleted T cells, or PBMCs.

Authors' data handling: It was from reference gene primer amplification that nucleated cell counts were estimated. This table comes from immunoSEQ multiplex PCR, and its TCRdb copy is limited to in-frame clones, with some not included. D and trimming come from the DNA, and the V and J calls and clone size come from that table. The sample shows about 280,000 clones, 85% of them seen only once. Participants spanned ages roughly 18 to 95 years and resided in 24 US areas. For recovered donors of Cohort 3, there were two negative PCRs, clearance, or symptom resolution. Germline V CDR1 and CDR2: SNHLY, FYNNEI. V lost 5 bases, J lost 0 bases, and 11 bases lay in between. This CDR3 region has 14 residues.

Sequenced: PBMCs or T cells enriched from blood (not recorded which). This sequence originates from a woman aged 45-65 years who had recovered from COVID-19. The chain is built from TRBV2 and TRBJ2-7; D might be TRBD1 (6 bases). CDR3 protein: CASSYRTASYEQYF. Written as DNA, the CDR3 is TGTGCCAGCAGTTACCGGACAGCCTCCTACGAGCAGTACTTC.